The T cell receptor beta chain under discussion was sequenced for a study of cytomegalovirus exposure and HLA in healthy donors. Study as a whole: The Caucasian-associated ancestry cluster contained 65% to 85% of the roughly 390 genotyped donors. Study findings and constraints: Because they were indistinguishable, some V segments, including TRBV6-2 and TRBV6-3, were excluded.

PCR amplification relied on 60 Vbeta primers (plus 13 Jbeta primers). Measured with immunoSEQ multiplex PCR; TCRdb has only the in-frame clones, and not every one. The table lists more than 95,000 clones, 75% to 85% of them singletons. As for this clone: Its antigen is currently unknown.

Trimming stripped 4 bases from V and 1 base from J, with 19 bases between. Germline assignment: CDR1 SGHTA and CDR2 FQGNSA. The CDR3 consists of 17 residues. This sequence joins TRBV7-2 and TRBJ1-1; weak D call: TRBD1 (6 bases). The receptor was isolated from a man younger than 45 in good health and CMV-seropositive. Sequenced sample: PBMCs. DNA of the CDR3: TGTGCCAGCAGCTACTTCATCGGGGGGCGCGGGAACACTGAAGCTTTCTTT. Translated: CASSYFIGGRGNTEAFF.